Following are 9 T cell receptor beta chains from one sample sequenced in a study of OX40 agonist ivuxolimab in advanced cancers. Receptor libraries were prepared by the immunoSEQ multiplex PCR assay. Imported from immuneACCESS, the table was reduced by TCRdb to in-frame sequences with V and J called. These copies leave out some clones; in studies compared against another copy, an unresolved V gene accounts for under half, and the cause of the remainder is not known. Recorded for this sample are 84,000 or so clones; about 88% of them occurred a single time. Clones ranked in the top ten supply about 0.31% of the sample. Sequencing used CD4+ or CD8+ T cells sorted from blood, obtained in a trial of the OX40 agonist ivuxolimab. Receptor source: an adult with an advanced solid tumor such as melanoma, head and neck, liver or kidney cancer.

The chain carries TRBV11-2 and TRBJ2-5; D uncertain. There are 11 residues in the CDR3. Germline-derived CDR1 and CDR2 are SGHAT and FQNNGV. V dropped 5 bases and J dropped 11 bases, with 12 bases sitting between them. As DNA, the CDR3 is TGTGCCAGCAGCCCGCGAGAGGAGCAGTACTTC. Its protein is CASSPREEQYF.

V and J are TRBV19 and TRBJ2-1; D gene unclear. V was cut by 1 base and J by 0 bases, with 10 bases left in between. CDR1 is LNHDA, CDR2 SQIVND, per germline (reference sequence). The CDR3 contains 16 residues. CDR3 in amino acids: CASSIVAFSSYNEQFF. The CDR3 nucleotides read TGTGCCAGTAGTATAGTAGCTTTCAGCTCCTACAATGAGCAGTTCTTC. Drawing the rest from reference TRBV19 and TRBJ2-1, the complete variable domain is DGGITQSPKYLFRKEGQNVTLSCEQNLNHDAMYWYRQDPGQGLRLIYYSQIVNDFQKGDIAEGYSVSREKKESFPLTVTSAQKNPTAFYLCASSIVAFSSYNEQFFGPGTRLTVL.

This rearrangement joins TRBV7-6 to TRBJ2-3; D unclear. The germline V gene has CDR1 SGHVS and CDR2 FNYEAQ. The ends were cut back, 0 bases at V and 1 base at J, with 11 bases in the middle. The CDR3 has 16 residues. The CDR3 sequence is CASSLATPGRTDTQYF. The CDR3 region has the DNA TGTGCCAGCAGCTTAGCGACCCCCGGGCGCACAGATACGCAGTATTTT.

The CDR3 loop is CASLRGTEAFF. The CDR3 DNA reads as TGTGCCAGTCTTCGGGGCACTGAAGCTTTCTTT. This chain uses TRBV6-5 with TRBJ1-1; D unresolved. This CDR3 comprises 11 residues. The germline CDR1 and CDR2 sequences are MNHEY and SVGAGI. The germline V and J ends were trimmed by 9 bases and 4 bases, with 9 bases remaining between them.

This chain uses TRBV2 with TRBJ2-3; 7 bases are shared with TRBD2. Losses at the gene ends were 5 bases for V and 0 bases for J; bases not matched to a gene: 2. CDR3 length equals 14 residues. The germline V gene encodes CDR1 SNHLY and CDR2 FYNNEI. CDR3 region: CASSFSGSTDTQYF. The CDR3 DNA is TGTGCCAGCAGTTTTAGCGGGAGCACAGATACGCAGTATTTT.

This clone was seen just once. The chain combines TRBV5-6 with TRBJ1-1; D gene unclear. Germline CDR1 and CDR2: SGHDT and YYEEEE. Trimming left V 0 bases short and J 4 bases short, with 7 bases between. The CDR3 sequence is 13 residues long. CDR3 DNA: TGTGCCAGCAGCTTGGTCGGAAGCACTGAAGCTTTCTTT. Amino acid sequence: CASSLVGSTEAFF.

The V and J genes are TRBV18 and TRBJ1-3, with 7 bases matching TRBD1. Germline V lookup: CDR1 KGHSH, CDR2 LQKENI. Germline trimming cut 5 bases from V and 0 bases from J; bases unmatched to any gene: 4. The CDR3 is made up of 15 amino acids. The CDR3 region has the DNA TGTGCCAGCTCAGGGGACAGAAACTCTGGAAACACCATATATTTT. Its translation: CASSGDRNSGNTIYF. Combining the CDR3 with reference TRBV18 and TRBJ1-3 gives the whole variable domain NAGVMQNPRHLVRRRGQEARLRCSPMKGHSHVYWYRQLPEEGLKFMVYLQKENIIDESGMPKERFSAEFPKEGPSILRIQQVVRGDSAAYFCASSGDRNSGNTIYFGEGSWLTVV.

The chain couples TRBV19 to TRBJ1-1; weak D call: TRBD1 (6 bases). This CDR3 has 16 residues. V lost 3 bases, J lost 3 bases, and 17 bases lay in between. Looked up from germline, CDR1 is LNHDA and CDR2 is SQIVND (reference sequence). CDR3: CASSIPLWGADTEAFF. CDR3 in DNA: TGTGCCAGTAGTATCCCCCTCTGGGGGGCCGACACTGAAGCTTTCTTT.

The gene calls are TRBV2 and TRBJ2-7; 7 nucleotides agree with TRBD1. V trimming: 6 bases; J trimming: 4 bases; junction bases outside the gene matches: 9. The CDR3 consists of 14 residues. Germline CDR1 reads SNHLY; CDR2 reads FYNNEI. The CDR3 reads CASSLTGIGYEQYF. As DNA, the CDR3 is TGTGCCAGCAGCCTGACAGGGATCGGGTACGAGCAGTACTTC.